Sequencing of this T cell receptor (beta chain) was carried out in a study of PD-L1 blockade in urothelial cancer. Study details: Blood analysis took place 3 weeks (second dose) and 6 weeks after treatment start.

Details on this clone: The antigen remains undetermined.

Study-wide results and limits: Blood clones associated with the tumor expanded more at 3 weeks in durable-benefit patients.

Synthetic analogs of TCR templates were spiked into every PCR. Profiled with immunoSEQ multiplex PCR; TCRdb holds only in-frame clones, not every one. The sample includes approximately 37,000 clones, about 83% of them seen just once. The CDR3 runs to 14 residues. Trimming took 7 bases from V and 7 from J; bases not matched to a gene: 8. Germline loops: CDR1 SNHLY, CDR2 FYNNEI. Per-patient samples, pretreatment and on-treatment, numbered 1 to 8. This specimen consisted of PBMCs, obtained around atezolizumab (anti-PD-L1) treatment. The sequence was collected from a man aged 60-69 years with urothelial cancer. This rearrangement joins TRBV2 to TRBJ2-2, with 8 bases lining up with TRBD1. The CDR3 reads CASKGQGAHGELFF. CDR3 DNA sequence: TGTGCCAGCAAGGGTCAGGGGGCACACGGGGAGCTGTTTTTT.